These 12 T cell receptor beta chains were all obtained from the same sample, sequenced in a study of T cells in localized non-small cell lung cancer. Profiling relied on immunoSEQ multiplex PCR, and the TCRdb table lists in-frame clones only, not all of them. The repertoire holds about 4,100 clones, with less than 50% as singletons. This specimen consisted of lung tumor tissue, obtained before any cancer treatment. The source of these receptors is a woman aged 35 to 69 with stage I lung adenocarcinoma.

The gene calls are TRBV6-7 and TRBJ1-4; no definite D call. TRBV6-7 is an open reading frame, and its role is uncertain. Trimming shortened V by 4 bases and J by 0 bases, and 21 bases separated the two germline ends. The length of the CDR3 is 19 residues. DNA for the CDR3: TGTGCCAGCAGTTCCTACACCGAACACGTCCCGGCAACTAATGAAAAACTGTTTTTT. This translates into CASSSYTEHVPATNEKLFF.

This clone has only a few counts. This chain connects TRBV6-8 to TRBJ2-3; D is perhaps TRBD2 (6 bases). The germline V gene encodes CDR1 MNHGY and CDR2 SAAAGT. V lost 4 bases and J 6 bases, leaving 14 bases between the germline ends. The CDR3 is 14 residues long. The CDR3 is CASSSGGEWDTQYF. In nucleotides, the CDR3 is TGTGCCAGCAGTTCGGGCGGGGAGTGGGATACGCAGTATTTT.

This clone has a handful of counts. V usage is TRBV6-8 and J usage is TRBJ1-1, with D uncertain. The CDR3 is 16 residues long. V was clipped by 8 bases and J by 5 bases, with 24 bases between them. Germline V gene sequence: CDR1 MNHGY, CDR2 SAAAGT. This CDR3 is CASGPGSLRWRTEAFF. For the CDR3, the DNA is TGTGCCAGCGGCCCAGGCAGTTTAAGGTGGCGTACTGAAGCTTTCTTT.

The genes are TRBV11-3 and TRBJ2-1; 9 nucleotides line up with TRBD2. In germline, CDR1 is SGHNT, CDR2 YENEEA. The CDR3 consists of 17 residues. The V and J ends lost 2 bases and 5 bases, in that order; junction bases with no gene match: 10. The CDR3 loop reads CASSLIAGTSTHNEQFF. CDR3 in DNA: TGTGCCAGCAGCTTAATTGCCGGGACTAGCACTCACAATGAGCAGTTCTTC.

The chain recombines TRBV19 with TRBJ1-3, with D possibly matching TRBD1 (6 bases). Trimming removed 7 bases from V and 0 bases from J, with 10 bases in between. Looked up from germline, CDR1 is LNHDA and CDR2 is SQIVND (reference sequence). This CDR3 is built from 14 residues. The CDR3 nucleotides are TGTGCCAGTACTCGAGGGGGCTCTGGAAACACCATATATTTT. It yields the protein CASTRGGSGNTIYF.

The CDR3 loop reads CASSVSGGHSYEQYF. CDR3 sequence (DNA): TGCGCCAGCAGCGTTAGCGGGGGCCACTCCTACGAGCAGTACTTC. The chain recombines TRBV5-1 with TRBJ2-7; 9 nucleotides align to TRBD2. This CDR3 comprises 15 residues. V lost 4 bases and J lost 0; bases outside the gene matches: 5. Looked up from germline, CDR1 is SGHRS and CDR2 is YFSETQ.

This clone occurred a few times. The rearrangement uses TRBV9 and TRBJ2-7; 7 bases line up with TRBD2. With 0 bases clipped from V and 3 bases from J, the junction kept 6 bases outside the gene matches. Germline loops: CDR1 SGDLS, CDR2 YYNGEE. This CDR3 has 15 residues. The CDR3 spells CASSVAPGLLYEQYF. In DNA, the CDR3 is TGTGCCAGCAGCGTAGCTCCGGGACTACTCTACGAGCAGTACTTC.

This clone is medium-sized (0.01 to 0.1%). The gene calls are TRBV30 and TRBJ2-4; D unclear. This CDR3 spans 14 amino acids. The germline V and J ends were trimmed by 5 bases and 1 base, with 12 bases remaining between them. Germline values: CDR1 GTSNPN, CDR2 SVGIG (reference sequence). The CDR3 DNA reads TGTGCCTGGGGCTGGGCTAGTGCCAAAAACATTCAGTACTTC. It specifies CAWGWASAKNIQYF.

A few counts support this clone. This rearrangement joins TRBV6-8 to TRBJ1-1; the D gene is possibly TRBD1 (6 bases). V was shortened by 10 bases and J by 3 bases, with 18 bases between the two germline ends. The CDR3 contains 14 residues. The germline gives CDR1 MNHGY, CDR2 SAAAGT. The CDR3 loop reads CAIRETKGDTEAFF. The CDR3 DNA reads TGTGCCATCAGGGAGACGAAGGGGGACACTGAAGCTTTCTTT.

This clone occurred a few times. The chain has TRBV9 and TRBJ2-7; 8 bases agree with TRBD2. The germline gives CDR1 SGDLS, CDR2 YYNGEE. CDR3 length equals 19 residues. With 4 bases clipped from V and 3 bases from J, the junction kept 21 bases outside the gene matches. CDR3 loop: CASSLGTIDSGTRSYEQYF. CDR3 coding DNA: TGTGCCAGCAGCTTAGGGACAATTGATTCCGGGACTAGAAGCTACGAGCAGTACTTC.

The rearrangement links TRBV28 to TRBJ2-7, with 10 bases aligning to TRBD2. Germline values: CDR1 MDHEN, CDR2 SYDVKM. This CDR3 is built from 15 residues. V shed 5 bases, J shed 5 bases, and the junction held 9 bases outside the gene matches. The CDR3 here is CASSGSGRALDEQYF. The CDR3 bases are TGTGCCAGCAGTGGGAGCGGGAGGGCCTTAGACGAGCAGTACTTC.

Sample share makes this clone medium-sized (0.01 to 0.1%). The V call is TRBV9, the J call TRBJ2-5; TRBD2 agrees at 10 bases. The CDR3 contains 14 residues. Trimming at V came to 6 bases and at J to 5 bases, leaving 7 bases not matched to a gene. Germline V CDR1 and CDR2: SGDLS, YYNGEE. The CDR3 reads CASIEREGVETQYF. The CDR3 region has the DNA TGTGCCAGCATCGAGCGGGAGGGTGTTGAGACCCAGTACTTC. Drawing the rest from reference TRBV9 and TRBJ2-5, the complete variable domain is DSGVTQTPKHLITATGQRVTLRCSPRSGDLSVYWYQQSLDQGLQFLIQYYNGEERAKGNILERFSAQQFPDLHSELNLSSLELGDSALYFCASIEREGVETQYFGPGTRLLVL.